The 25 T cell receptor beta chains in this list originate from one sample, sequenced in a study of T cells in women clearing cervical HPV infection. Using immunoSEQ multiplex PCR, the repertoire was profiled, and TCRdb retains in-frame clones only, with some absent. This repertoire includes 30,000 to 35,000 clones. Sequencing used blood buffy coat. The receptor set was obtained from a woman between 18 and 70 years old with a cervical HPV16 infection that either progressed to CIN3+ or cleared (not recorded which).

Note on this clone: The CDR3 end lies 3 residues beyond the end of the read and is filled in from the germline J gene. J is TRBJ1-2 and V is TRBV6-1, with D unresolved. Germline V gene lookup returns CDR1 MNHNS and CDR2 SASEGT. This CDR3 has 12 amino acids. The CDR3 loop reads CASSDRPQGYTF. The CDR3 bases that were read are TGTGCCAGCAGTGATCGCCCCCAGGGC.

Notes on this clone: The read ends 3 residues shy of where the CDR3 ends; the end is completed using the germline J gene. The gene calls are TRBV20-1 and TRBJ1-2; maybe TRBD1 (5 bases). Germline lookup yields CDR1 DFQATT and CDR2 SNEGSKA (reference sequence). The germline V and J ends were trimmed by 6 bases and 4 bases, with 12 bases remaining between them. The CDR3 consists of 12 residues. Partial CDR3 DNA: TGCAGTGCGACAGTGTCCGGCTATGGC. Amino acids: CSATVSGYG. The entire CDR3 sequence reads CSATVSGYGYTF.

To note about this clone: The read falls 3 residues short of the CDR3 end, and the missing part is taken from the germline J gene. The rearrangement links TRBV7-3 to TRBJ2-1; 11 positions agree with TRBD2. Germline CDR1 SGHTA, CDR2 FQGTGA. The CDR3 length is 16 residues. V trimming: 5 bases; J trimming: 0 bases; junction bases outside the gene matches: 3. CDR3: CASSLGTSGSYNEQFF. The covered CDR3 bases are TGTGCCAGCAGCCTTGGGACTAGCGGCTCCTACAATGAG.

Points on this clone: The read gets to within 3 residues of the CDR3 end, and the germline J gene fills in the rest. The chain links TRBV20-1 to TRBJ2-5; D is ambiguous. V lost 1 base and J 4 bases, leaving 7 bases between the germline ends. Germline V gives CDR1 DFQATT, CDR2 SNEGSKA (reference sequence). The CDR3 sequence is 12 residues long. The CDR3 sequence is CSARGAGETQYF. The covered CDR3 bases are TGCAGTGCTAGAGGGGCTGGAGAGACC.

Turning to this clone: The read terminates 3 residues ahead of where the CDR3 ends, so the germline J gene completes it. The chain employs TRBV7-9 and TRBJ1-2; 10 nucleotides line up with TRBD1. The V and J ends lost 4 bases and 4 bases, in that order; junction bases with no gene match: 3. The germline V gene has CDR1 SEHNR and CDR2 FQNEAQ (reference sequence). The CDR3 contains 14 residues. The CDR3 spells CASSSGTGAYGYTF. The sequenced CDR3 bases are TGTGCCAGCAGCTCCGGGACAGGGGCCTATGGC.

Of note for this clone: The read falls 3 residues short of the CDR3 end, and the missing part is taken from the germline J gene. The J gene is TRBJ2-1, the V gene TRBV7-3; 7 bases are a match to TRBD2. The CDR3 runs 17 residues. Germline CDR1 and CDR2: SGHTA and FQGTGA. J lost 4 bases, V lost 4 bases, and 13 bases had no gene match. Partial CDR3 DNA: TGTGCCAGCAGCTCCAGGCCGCGCACCGGGGGGTACAATGAG. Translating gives CASSSRPRTGGYNE. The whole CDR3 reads CASSSRPRTGGYNEQFF.

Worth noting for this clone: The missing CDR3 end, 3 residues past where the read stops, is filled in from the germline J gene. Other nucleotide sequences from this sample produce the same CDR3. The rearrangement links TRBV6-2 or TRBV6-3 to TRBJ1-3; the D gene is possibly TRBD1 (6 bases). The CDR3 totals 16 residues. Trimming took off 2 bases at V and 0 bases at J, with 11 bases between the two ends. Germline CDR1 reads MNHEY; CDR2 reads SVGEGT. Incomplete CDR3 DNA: TGTGCCAGCAGTTACCGGGACACCCGCTCTGGAAACACC. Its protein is CASSYRDTRSGNT. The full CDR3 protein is CASSYRDTRSGNTIYF.

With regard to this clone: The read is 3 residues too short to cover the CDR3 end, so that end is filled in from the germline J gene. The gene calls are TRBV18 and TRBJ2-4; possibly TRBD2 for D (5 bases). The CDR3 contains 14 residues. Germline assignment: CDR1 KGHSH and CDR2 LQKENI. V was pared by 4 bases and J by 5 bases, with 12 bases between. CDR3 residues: CASSRPRTENIQYF. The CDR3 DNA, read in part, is TGTGCCAGCTCACGCCCGAGGACTGAAAACATT.

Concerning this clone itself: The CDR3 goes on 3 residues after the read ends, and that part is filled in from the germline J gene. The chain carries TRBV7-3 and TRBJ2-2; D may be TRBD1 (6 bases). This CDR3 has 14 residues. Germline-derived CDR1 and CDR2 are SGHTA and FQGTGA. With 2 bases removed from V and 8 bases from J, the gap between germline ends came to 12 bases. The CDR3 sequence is CASSLYRAGGELFF. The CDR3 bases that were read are TGTGCCAGCAGCTTATACAGGGCAGGTGGGGAG. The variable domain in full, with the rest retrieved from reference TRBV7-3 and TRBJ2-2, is GAGVSQTPSNKVTEKGKYVELRCDPISGHTALYWYRQSLGQGPEFLIYFQGTGAADDSGLPNDRFFAVRPEGSVSTLKIQRTERGDSAVYLCASSLYRAGGELFFGEGSRLTVL.

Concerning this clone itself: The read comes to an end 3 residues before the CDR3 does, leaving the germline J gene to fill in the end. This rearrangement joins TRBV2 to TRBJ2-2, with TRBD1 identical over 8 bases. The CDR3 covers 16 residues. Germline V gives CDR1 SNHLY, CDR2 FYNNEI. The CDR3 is CASSVDRVGTNEKLFF. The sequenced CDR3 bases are TGTGCCAGCAGCGTGGACAGGGTTGGAACTAATGAAAAG.

CDR3 DNA (partial): TGTGCCTGGCAGGGCCTAGAGACG. Translating it yields CAWQGLET. The entire CDR3 protein reads CAWQGLETQYF. The chain links TRBV30 to TRBJ2-3; TRBD1 is a possible D gene (5 bases). The read terminates 3 residues before the CDR3 end, so the remaining end is supplied by the germline J gene. There are 11 residues in the CDR3. Germline V gene sequence: CDR1 GTSNPN, CDR2 SVGIG (reference sequence).

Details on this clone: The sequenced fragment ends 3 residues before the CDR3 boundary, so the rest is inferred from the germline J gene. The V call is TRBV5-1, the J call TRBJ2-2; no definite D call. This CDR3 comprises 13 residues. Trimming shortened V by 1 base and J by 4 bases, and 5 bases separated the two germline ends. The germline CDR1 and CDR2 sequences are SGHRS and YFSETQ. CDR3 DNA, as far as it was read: TGCGCCAGCAGCTTGTCGGGCACCGGGGAG. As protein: CASSLSGTGE. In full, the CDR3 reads CASSLSGTGELFF.

CDR3 region: CASSLAGGPYEQYF. CDR3 bases read: TGTGCCAGCAGCTTAGCGGGAGGCCCCTACGAG. This chain joins TRBV2 and TRBJ2-7; 10 bases are a match to TRBD2. The read falls 3 residues short of the CDR3 end, and the missing part is taken from the germline J gene. Germline V gene sequence: CDR1 SNHLY, CDR2 FYNNEI. This CDR3 has 14 amino acids. Unmatched junction bases numbered 4, after V lost 6 bases and J lost 2 bases.

The covered CDR3 bases are TGCAGTGCTAGGTTGAACAGGATAAATCAGCCC. It codes for CSARLNRINQP. The full CDR3 is CSARLNRINQPQHF. The J gene is TRBJ1-5, the V gene TRBV20-1; possibly TRBD1 for D (5 bases). The CDR3 is cut off 3 residues early in the read; its end comes from the germline J gene. This CDR3 comprises 14 residues. Per germline, CDR1 DFQATT and CDR2 SNEGSKA (reference sequence). Trimming shortened V by 3 bases and J by 4 bases, and 13 bases separated the two germline ends.

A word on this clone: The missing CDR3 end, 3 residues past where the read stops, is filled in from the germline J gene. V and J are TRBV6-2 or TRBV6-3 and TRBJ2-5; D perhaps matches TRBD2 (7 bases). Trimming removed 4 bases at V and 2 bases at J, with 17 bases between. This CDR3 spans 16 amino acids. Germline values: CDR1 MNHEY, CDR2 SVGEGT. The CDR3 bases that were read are TGTGCCAGCAGTTTCCTTTCGGGGGGCAGGCAAGAGACC. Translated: CASSFLSGGRQET. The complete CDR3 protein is CASSFLSGGRQETQYF.

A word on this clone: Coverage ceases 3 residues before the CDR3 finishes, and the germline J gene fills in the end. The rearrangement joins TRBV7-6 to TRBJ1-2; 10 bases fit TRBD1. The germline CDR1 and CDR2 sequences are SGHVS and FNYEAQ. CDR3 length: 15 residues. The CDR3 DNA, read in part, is TGTGCCAGCAGCTTCACCCTGGGGACAGGGGAGAGC. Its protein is CASSFTLGTGES. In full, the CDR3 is CASSFTLGTGESYTF.

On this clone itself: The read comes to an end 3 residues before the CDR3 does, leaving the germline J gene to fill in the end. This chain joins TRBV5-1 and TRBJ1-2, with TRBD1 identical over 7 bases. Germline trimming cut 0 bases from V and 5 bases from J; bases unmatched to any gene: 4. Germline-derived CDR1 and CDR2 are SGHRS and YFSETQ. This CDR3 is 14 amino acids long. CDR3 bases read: TGCGCCAGCAGCTTGGGACAGGGCTTTTATGGC. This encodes CASSLGQGFYG. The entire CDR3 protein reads CASSLGQGFYGYTF.

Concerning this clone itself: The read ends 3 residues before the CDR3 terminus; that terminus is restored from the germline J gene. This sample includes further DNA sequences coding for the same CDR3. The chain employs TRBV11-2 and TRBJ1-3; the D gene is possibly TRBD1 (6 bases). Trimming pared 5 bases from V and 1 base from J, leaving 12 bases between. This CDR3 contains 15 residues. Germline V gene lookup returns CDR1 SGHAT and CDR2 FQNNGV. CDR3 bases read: TGTGCCAGCAGCATTGCAGGGACATCTGGAAACACC. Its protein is CASSIAGTSGNT. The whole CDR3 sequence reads CASSIAGTSGNTIYF.

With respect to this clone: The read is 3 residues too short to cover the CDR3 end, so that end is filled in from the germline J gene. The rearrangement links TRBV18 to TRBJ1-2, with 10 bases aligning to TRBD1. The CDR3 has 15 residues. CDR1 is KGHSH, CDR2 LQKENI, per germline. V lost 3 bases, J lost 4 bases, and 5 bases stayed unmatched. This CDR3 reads CASSPWTGGGYGYTF. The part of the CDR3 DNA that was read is TGTGCCAGCTCACCCTGGACAGGGGGAGGCTATGGC. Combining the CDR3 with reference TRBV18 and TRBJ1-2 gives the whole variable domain NAGVMQNPRHLVRRRGQEARLRCSPMKGHSHVYWYRQLPEEGLKFMVYLQKENIIDESGMPKERFSAEFPKEGPSILRIQQVVRGDSAAYFCASSPWTGGGYGYTFGSGTRLTVV.

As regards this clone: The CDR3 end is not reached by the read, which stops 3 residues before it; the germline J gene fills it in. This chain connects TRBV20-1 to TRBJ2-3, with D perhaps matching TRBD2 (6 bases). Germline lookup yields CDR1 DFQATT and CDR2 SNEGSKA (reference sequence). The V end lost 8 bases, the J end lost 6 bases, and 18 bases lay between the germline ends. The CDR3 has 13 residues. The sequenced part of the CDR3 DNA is TGCAGTCCCGGGGGTGGGTACGGGGATACG. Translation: CSPGGGYGDT. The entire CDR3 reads CSPGGGYGDTQYF.

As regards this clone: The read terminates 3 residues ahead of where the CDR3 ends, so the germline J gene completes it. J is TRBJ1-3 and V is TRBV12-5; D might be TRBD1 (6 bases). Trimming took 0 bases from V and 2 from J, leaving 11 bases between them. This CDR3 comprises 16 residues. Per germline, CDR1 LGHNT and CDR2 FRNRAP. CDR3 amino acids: CASGLVQGFPGNTIYF. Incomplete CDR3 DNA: TGTGCTAGTGGTTTGGTACAGGGCTTCCCTGGAAACACC.

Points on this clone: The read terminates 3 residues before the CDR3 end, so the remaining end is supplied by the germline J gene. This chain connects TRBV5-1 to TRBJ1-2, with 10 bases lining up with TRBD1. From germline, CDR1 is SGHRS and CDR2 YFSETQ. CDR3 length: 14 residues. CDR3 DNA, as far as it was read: TGCGCCAGCAGCTTATCCGGGACAGGGGTGGGC. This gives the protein CASSLSGTGVG. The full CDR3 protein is CASSLSGTGVGYTF.

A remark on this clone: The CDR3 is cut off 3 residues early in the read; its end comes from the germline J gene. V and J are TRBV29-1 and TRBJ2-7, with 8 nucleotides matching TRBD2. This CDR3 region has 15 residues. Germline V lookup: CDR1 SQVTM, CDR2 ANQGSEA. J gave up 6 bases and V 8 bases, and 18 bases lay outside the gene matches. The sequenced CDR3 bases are TGCAGCATACGCCCGTTGCCAGCGGGAGCCGTCGAG. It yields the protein CSIRPLPAGAVE. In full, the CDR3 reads CSIRPLPAGAVEQYF.

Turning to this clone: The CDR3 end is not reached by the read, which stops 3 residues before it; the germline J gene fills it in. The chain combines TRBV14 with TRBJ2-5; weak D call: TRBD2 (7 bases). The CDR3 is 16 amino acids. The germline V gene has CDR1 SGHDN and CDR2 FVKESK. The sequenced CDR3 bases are TGTGCCAGCAGCCAGTCCTGGACTAGTCGGACAGATACC. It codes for CASSQSWTSRTDT. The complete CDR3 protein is CASSQSWTSRTDTQYF.

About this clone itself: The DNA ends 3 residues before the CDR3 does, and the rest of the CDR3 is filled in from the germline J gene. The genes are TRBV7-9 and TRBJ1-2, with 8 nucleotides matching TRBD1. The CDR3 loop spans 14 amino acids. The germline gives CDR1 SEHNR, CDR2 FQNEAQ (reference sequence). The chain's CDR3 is CASSLRQGRNDYTF. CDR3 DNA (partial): TGTGCCAGCAGCTTACGACAGGGGCGAAATGAC.